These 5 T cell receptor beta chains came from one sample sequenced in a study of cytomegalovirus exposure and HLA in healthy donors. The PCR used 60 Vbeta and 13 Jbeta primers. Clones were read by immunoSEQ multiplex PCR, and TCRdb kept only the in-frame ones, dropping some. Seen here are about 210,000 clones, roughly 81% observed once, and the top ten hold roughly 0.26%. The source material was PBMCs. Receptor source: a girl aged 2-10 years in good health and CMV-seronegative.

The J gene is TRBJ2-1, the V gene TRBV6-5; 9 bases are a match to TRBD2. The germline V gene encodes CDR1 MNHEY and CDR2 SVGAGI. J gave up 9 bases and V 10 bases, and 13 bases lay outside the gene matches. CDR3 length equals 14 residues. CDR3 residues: CATTPAGGLGEQFF. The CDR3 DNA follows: TGTGCCACCACACCCGCGGGAGGGTTGGGTGAGCAGTTCTTC.

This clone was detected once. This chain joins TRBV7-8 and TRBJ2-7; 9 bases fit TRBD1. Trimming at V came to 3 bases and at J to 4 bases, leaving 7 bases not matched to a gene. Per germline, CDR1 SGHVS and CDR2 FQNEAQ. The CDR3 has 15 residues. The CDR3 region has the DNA TGTGCCAGCAGCTTCCGACAGGGGGGGAATTACGAGCAGTACTTC. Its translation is CASSFRQGGNYEQYF.

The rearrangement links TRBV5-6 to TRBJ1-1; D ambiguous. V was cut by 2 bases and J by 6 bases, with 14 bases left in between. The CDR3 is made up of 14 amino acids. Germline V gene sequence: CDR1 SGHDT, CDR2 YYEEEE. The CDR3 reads CASSFRLDGAEAFF. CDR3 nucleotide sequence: TGTGCCAGCAGCTTCCGTTTGGACGGGGCTGAAGCTTTCTTT.

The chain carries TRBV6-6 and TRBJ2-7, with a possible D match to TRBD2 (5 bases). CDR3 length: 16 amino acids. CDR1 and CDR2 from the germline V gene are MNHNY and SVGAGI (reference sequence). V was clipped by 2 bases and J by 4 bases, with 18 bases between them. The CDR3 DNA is TGTGCCAGCAGTTACCGATCCCGTGACTACCTTTACGAGCAGTACTTC. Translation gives CASSYRSRDYLYEQYF.

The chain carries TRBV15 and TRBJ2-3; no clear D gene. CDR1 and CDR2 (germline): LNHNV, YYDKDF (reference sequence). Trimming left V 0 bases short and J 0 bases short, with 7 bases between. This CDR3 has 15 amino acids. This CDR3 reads CATSRDRVSTDTQYF. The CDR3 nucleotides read TGTGCCACCAGCAGAGATCGGGTTAGCACAGATACGCAGTATTTT.